The 9 T cell receptor beta chains reported below all come from one sample, sequenced in a study of OX40 agonist ivuxolimab in advanced cancers. Measured with immunoSEQ multiplex PCR; TCRdb has only the in-frame clones, and not every one. The sample consists of over 85,000 clones, about nine tenths of them appearing once. This material consisted of CD4+ or CD8+ T cells sorted from blood, taken in a trial of the OX40 agonist ivuxolimab. The receptors were sampled from an adult with an advanced solid tumor such as melanoma, head and neck, liver or kidney cancer.

The gene calls are TRBV6-1 and TRBJ2-1; 7 bases are shared with TRBD1. The CDR3 consists of 15 residues. CDR1 is MNHNS and CDR2 is SASEGT in the germline V gene. Trimming cost V 4 bases and J 3 bases; bases outside gene matches: 6. The CDR3 nucleotides are TGTGCCAGCAGTGGCCGACAGGGCCTCTACAATGAGCAGTTCTTC. This sequence encodes CASSGRQGLYNEQFF.

This chain joins TRBV18 and TRBJ1-1; D uncertain. V was clipped by 1 base and J by 11 bases, with 11 bases between them. Germline V gene lookup returns CDR1 KGHSH and CDR2 LQKENI. The CDR3 covers 12 residues. CDR3 loop: CASSPRERTAFF. The CDR3 coding sequence is TGTGCCAGCTCACCACGGGAACGCACGGCTTTCTTT.

The V and J genes are TRBV10-2 and TRBJ1-1, with TRBD1 matching 7 bases. This CDR3 contains 15 residues. V was pared by 7 bases and J by 3 bases, with 11 bases of the junction left unmatched. Germline CDR1 is WSHSY and CDR2 is SAAADI. CDR3 DNA: TGCGCCAGCACCAGACAGGGCTTGGGGGACACTGAAGCTTTCTTT. This encodes CASTRQGLGDTEAFF.

The rearrangement uses TRBV11-2 and TRBJ1-1, with TRBD1 as a possible D gene (5 bases). Germline V gene data show CDR1 as SGHAT and CDR2 as FQNNGV. Between the trimmed V and J ends, which lost 5 bases and 1 base, there was a span of 8 bases. The CDR3 contains 13 residues. The CDR3 reads CASSADRNTEAFF. The CDR3 DNA sequence: TGTGCCAGCAGCGCCGACAGGAACACTGAAGCTTTCTTT.

The chain combines TRBV6-4 with TRBJ2-3, with D tentatively TRBD1 (5 bases). Germline CDR1 reads MRHNA; CDR2 reads SNTAGT. The CDR3 is 14 residues long. V was trimmed by 6 bases and J by 0 bases, leaving 10 bases between them. The CDR3 bases are TGTGCCAGCAGGACAGCCGCTAGCACAGATACGCAGTATTTT. Encoded protein: CASRTAASTDTQYF.

In this sample, this clone turned up a few times. Other DNA sequences in this sample translate to the same CDR3. The chain combines TRBV30 with TRBJ1-5; possibly TRBD1 for D (5 bases). The germline CDR1 and CDR2 sequences are GTSNPN and SVGIG (reference sequence). This CDR3 is built from 13 residues. V gave up 0 bases and J gave up 5 bases, with 8 bases separating them. The CDR3 nucleotides are TGTGCCTGGAGTGTGGGCAGGGATCAGCCCCAGCATTTT. Translating gives CAWSVGRDQPQHF.

The V and J genes are TRBV7-2 and TRBJ2-7; TRBD1 or TRBD2 may be the D gene (5 bases each). The CDR3 is 14 amino acids. The germline V gene has CDR1 SGHTA and CDR2 FQGNSA. Trimming pared 0 bases from V and 0 bases from J, leaving 6 bases between. The CDR3 region is CASSLAGGSYEQYF. The DNA for the CDR3 is TGTGCCAGCAGCTTAGCTGGGGGCTCCTACGAGCAGTACTTC.

The chain combines TRBV5-8 with TRBJ1-5; no clear D gene. The V end lost 5 bases, the J end lost 4 bases, and 13 bases lay between the germline ends. The germline gives CDR1 SGHTS, CDR2 YDEGEE. The CDR3 loop spans 14 amino acids. CDR3 residues: CASSFGRANQPQHF. Written as DNA, the CDR3 is TGTGCCAGCAGTTTTGGACGGGCGAATCAGCCCCAGCATTTT.

The genes are TRBV9 and TRBJ2-7; 8 nucleotides line up with TRBD1. Germline trimming cut 3 bases from V and 7 bases from J; bases unmatched to any gene: 9. This CDR3 has 14 amino acids. From germline, CDR1 is SGDLS and CDR2 YYNGEE. The CDR3 sequence: CASSDRDRLLEQYF. The CDR3 bases are TGTGCCAGCAGCGACCGGGACAGGCTTTTAGAGCAGTACTTC.